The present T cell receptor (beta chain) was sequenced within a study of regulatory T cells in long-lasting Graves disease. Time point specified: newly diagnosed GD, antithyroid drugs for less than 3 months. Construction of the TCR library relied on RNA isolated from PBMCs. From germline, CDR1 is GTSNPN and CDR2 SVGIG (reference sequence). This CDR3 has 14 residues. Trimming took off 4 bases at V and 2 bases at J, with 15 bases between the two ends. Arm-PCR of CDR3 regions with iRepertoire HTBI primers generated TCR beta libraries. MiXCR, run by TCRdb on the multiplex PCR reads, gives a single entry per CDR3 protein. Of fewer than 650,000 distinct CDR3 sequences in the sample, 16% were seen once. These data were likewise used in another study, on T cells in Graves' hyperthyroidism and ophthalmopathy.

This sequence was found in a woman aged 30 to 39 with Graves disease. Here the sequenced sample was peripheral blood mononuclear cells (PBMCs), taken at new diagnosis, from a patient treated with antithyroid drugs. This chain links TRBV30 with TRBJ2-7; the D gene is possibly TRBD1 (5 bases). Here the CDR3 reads CAWTVQGRTYEQYF. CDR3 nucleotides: TGTGCCTGGACGGTTCAGGGCAGGACCTACGAGCAGTACTTC.